This record covers a single T cell receptor beta chain. The antigen remains undetermined. The sample originates from a study of Tregs in tolerant kidney transplant recipients. Overall study results and limits: Donor-specific Treg expansion exceeded global Treg expansion in tolerant patients, suggesting antigen drive. Changing PCR primers prevented nucleotide comparison between some patients' samples.

The nonmyeloablative bone marrow transplants came from related graft donors, with transient mixed chimerism. The method was immunoSEQ multiplex PCR; TCRdb's version includes in-frame clones alone and lacks a portion of them. Of 20,000 to 25,000 clones listed, 81% are singletons. This CDR3 has 16 residues. Germline CDR1 and CDR2: MGHRA and YSYEKL. V shed 4 bases, J shed 2 bases, and the junction held 6 bases outside the gene matches. The input for sequencing was CD8+ T cells from blood (PBMCs), taken 6 months after the transplant. This clonotype was sampled from a human patient who received a combined kidney and bone marrow transplant. Some T cells may have come from the graft donor. V and J are TRBV4-1 and TRBJ2-1, with 9 bases lining up with TRBD2. The CDR3 DNA reads as TGCGCCAGCAGCCGAACTAGCGGGCCTCCCTACAATGAGCAGTTCTTC. As protein: CASSRTSGPPYNEQFF.